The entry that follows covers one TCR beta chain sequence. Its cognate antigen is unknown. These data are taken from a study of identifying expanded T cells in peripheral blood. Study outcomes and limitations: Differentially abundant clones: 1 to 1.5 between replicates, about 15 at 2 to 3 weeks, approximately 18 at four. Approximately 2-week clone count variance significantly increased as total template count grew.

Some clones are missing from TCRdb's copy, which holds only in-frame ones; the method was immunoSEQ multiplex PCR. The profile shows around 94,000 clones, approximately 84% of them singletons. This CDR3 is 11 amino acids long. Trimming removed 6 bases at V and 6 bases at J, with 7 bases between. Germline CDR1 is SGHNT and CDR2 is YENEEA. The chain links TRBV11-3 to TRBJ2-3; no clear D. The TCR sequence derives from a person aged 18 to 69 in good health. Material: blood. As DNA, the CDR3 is TGTGCCAGCAGTTCAAAGGATACGCAGTATTTT. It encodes CASSSKDTQYF.